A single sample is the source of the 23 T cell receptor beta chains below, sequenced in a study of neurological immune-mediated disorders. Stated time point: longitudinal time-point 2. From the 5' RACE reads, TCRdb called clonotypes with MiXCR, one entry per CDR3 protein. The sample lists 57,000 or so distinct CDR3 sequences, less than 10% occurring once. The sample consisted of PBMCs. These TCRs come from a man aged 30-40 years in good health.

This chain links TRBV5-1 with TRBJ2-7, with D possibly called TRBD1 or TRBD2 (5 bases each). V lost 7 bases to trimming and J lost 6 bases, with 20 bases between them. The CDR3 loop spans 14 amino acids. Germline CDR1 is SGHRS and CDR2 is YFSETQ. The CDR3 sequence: CASPEGERGGEQYF. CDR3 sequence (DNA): TGCGCCAGCCCCGAAGGGGAAAGAGGAGGCGAGCAGTACTTC.

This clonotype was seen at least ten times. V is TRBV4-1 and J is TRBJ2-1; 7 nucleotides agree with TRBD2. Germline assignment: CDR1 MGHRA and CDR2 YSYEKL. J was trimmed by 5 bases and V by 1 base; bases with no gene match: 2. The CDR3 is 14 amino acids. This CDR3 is CASSQGLADNEQFF. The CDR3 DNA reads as TGCGCCAGCAGCCAAGGGCTAGCGGACAATGAGCAGTTCTTC.

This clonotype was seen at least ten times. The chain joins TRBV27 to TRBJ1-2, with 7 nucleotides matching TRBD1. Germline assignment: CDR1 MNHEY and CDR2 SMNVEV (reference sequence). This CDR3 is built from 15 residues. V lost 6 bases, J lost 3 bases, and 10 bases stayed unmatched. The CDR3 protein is CASRRTAGGDYGYTF. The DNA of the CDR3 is TGTGCCAGCAGGCGTACGGCAGGGGGAGACTATGGCTACACCTTC.

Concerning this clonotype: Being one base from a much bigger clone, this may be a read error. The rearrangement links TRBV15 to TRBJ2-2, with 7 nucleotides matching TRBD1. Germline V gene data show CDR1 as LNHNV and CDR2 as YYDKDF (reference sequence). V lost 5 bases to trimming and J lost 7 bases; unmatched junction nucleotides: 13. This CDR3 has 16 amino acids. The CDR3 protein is CATSSPRTGDIGELFF. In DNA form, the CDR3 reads TGTGCCACCAGCTCTCCTCGTACAGGGGACATCGGGGAGCTGTTTTTT.

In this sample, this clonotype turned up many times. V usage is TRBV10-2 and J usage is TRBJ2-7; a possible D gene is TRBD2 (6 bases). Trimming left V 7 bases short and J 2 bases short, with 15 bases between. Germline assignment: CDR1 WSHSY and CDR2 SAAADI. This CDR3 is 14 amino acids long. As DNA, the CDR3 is TGCGCCAGCACGGCGGCTAGCGATACCTACGAGCAGTACTTC. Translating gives CASTAASDTYEQYF.

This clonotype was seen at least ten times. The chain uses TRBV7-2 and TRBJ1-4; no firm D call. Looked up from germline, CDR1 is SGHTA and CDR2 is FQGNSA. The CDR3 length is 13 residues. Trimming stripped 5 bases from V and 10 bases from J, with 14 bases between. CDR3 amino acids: CASSPRQAGKLFF. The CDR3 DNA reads TGTGCCAGCAGCCCTCGCCAGGCGGGAAAACTGTTTTTT. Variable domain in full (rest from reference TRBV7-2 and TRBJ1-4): GAGVSQSPSNKVTEKGKDVELRCDPISGHTALYWYRQSLGQGLEFLIYFQGNSAPDKSGLPSDRFSAERTGGSVSTLTIQRTQQEDSAVYLCASSPRQAGKLFFGSGTQLSVL.

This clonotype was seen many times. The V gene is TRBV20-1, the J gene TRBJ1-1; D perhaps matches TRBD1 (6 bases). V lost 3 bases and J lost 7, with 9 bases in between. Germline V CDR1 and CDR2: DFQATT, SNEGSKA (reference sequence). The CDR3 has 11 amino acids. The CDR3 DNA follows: TGCAGTGCTAGTGGGGGGCGTGAAGCTTTCTTT. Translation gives CSASGGREAFF.

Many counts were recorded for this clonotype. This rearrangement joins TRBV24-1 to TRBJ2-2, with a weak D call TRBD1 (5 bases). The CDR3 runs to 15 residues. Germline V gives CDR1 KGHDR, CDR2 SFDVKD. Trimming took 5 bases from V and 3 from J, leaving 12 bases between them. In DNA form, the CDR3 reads TGTGCCACCAGTGCCCGGACAAAATACACCGGGGAGCTGTTTTTT. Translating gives CATSARTKYTGELFF.

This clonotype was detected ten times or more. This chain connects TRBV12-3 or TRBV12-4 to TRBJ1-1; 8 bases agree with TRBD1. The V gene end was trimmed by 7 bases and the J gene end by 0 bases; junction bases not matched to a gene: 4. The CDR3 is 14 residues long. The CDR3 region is CASTLQGVNTEAFF. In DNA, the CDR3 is TGTGCCAGCACCCTACAGGGGGTGAACACTGAAGCTTTCTTT.

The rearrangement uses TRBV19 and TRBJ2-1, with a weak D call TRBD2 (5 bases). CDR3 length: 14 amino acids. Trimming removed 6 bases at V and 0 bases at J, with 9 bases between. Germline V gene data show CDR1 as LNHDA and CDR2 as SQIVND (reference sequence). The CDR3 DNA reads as TGTGCCAGTAGGATTACTAGCTCCTACAATGAGCAGTTCTTC. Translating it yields CASRITSSYNEQFF.

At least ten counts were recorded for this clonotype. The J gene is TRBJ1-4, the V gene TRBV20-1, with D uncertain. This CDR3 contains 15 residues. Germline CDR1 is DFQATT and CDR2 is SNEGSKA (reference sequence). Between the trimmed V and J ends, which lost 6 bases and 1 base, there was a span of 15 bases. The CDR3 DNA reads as TGCAGTGCGCCCGTCTCCGGGGTAACTAATGAAAAACTGTTTTTT. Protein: CSAPVSGVTNEKLFF.

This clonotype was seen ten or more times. This CDR3 is CASSWTPGGAGAEQFF. DNA for the CDR3: TGCGCCAGCAGCTGGACCCCAGGGGGAGCGGGAGCTGAGCAGTTCTTC. This sequence joins TRBV5-1 and TRBJ2-1; D is possibly TRBD2 (8 bases). Looked up from germline, CDR1 is SGHRS and CDR2 is YFSETQ. CDR3 length: 16 residues. Trimming took off 3 bases at V and 9 bases at J, with 22 bases between the two ends. The full variable domain, rest sourced from reference TRBV5-1 and TRBJ2-1, is KAGVTQTPRYLIKTRGQQVTLSCSPISGHRSVSWYQQTPGQGLQFLFEYFSETQRNKGNFPGRFSGRQFSNSRSEMNVSTLELGDSALYLCASSWTPGGAGAEQFFGPGTRLTVL.

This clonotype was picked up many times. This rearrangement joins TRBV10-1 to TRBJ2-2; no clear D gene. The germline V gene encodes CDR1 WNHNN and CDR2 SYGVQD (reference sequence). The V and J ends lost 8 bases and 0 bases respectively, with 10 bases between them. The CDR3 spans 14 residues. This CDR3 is CASSPGPNTGELFF. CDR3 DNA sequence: TGCGCCAGCTCCCCAGGTCCGAACACCGGGGAGCTGTTTTTT.

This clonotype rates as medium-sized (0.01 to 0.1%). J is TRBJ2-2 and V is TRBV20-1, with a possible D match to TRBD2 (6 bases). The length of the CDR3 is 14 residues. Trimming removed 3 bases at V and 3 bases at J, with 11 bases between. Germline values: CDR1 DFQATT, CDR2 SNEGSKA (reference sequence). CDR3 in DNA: TGCAGTGCTAGCCGAGCGGGTTACACCGGGGAGCTGTTTTTT. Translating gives CSASRAGYTGELFF.

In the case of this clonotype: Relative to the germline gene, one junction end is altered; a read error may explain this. For the CDR3, the DNA is TGTTCCAGTAGCTTGAACACAGATACGCAGTATTTT. Translating it yields CSSSLNTDTQYF. The chain employs TRBV5-6 and TRBJ2-3; unclear D gene. CDR1 is SGHDT, CDR2 YYEEEE, per germline. The length of the CDR3 is 12 residues. The whole variable domain, filled in from reference TRBV5-6 and TRBJ2-3, reads DAGVTQSPTHLIKTRGQQVTLRCSPKSGHDTVSWYQQALGQGPQFIFQYYEEEERQRGNFPDRFSGHQFPNYSSELNVNALLLGDSALYLCSSSLNTDTQYFGPGTRLTVL.

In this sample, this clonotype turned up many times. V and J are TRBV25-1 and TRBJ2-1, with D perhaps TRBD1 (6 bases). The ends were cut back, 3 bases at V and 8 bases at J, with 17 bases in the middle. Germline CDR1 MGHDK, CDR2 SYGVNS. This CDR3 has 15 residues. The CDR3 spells CASSDRPGESDEQFF. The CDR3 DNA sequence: TGTGCCAGCAGTGATAGGCCAGGGGAGAGTGATGAGCAGTTCTTC.

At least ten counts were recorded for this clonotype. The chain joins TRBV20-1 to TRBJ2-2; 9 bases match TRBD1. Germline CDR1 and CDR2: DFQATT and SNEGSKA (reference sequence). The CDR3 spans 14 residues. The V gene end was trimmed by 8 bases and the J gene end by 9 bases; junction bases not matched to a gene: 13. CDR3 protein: CSIPRDREPRELFF. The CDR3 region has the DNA TGCAGTATACCCCGGGACAGGGAACCCCGGGAGCTGTTTTTT.

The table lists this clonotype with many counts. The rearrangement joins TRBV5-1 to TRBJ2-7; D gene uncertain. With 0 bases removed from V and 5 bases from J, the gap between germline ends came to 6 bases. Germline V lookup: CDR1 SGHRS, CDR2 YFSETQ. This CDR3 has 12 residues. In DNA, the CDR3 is TGCGCCAGCAGCTTGGCCGTGGACGAGCAGTACTTC. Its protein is CASSLAVDEQYF.

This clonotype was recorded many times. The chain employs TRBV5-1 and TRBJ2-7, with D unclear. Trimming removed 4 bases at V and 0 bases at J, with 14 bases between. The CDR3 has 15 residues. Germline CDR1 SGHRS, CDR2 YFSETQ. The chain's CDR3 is CASSPSSTSSYEQYF. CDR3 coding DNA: TGCGCCAGCAGCCCCTCGAGCACGAGCTCCTACGAGCAGTACTTC.

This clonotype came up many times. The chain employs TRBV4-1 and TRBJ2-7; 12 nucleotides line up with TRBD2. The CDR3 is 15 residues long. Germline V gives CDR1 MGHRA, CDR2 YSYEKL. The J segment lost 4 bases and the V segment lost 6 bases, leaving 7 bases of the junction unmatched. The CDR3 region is CASRMNLAGGYEQYF. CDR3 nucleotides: TGCGCCAGCAGAATGAACCTAGCGGGAGGGTACGAGCAGTACTTC.

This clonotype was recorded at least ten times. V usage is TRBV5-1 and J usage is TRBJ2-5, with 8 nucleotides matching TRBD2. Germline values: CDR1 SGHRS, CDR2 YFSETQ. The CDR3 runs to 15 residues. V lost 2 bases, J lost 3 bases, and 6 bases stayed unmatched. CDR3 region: CASSFGRAAEETQYF. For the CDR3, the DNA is TGCGCCAGCAGCTTCGGGAGGGCCGCGGAAGAGACCCAGTACTTC.

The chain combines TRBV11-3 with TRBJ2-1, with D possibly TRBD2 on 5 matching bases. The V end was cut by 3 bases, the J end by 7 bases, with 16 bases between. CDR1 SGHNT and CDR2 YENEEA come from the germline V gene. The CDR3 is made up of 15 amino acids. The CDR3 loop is CASSFAGSGWNEQFF. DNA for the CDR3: TGTGCCAGCAGCTTTGCGGGCTCGGGGTGGAATGAGCAGTTCTTC.

CDR3 amino acids: CASRPTSGINTGELFF. In DNA, the CDR3 is TGTGCCAGCAGACCAACTAGCGGGATAAACACCGGGGAGCTGTTTTTT. The chain combines TRBV7-2 with TRBJ2-2; the match to TRBD2 covers 10 bases. The CDR3 extends over 16 amino acids. V lost 6 bases, J lost 2 bases, and 6 bases stayed unmatched. The germline CDR1 and CDR2 sequences are SGHTA and FQGNSA.